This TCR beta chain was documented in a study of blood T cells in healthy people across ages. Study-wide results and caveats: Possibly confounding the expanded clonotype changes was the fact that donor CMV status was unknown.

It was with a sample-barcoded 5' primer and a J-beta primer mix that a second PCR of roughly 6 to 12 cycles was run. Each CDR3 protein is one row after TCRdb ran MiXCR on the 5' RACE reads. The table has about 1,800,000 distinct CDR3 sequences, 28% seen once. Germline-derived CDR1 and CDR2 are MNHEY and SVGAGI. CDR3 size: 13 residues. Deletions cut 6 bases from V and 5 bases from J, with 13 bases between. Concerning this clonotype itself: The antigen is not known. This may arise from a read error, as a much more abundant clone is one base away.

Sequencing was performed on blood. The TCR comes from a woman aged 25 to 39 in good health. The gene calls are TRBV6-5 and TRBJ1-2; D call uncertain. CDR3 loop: CASRSDGRYGYTF. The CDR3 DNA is TGTGCCAGCAGGTCGGACGGGAGATATGGCTACACCTTC.